The text below deals with one T cell receptor beta chain. The data were obtained in a study of control samples from healthy donors and cancer patients. The CDR3 sequence is 20 residues long. V trimming: 0 bases; J trimming: 2 bases; junction bases outside the gene matches: 15. Germline lookup yields CDR1 MNHNS and CDR2 SASEGT. Method: immunoSEQ multiplex PCR; TCRdb's copy keeps in-frame clones and lacks some. The sample holds about 180,000 clones, around 91% seen once. V usage is TRBV6-1 and J usage is TRBJ1-5; 8 nucleotides line up with TRBD1. Specimen: blood. This TCR was recovered from a woman between 45 and 65 years old in good health. The CDR3 nucleotides read TGTGCCAGCAGTGAAGCGCTTCGACAGGGGTCCTCTATGGGCAATCAGCCCCAGCATTTT. Protein: CASSEALRQGSSMGNQPQHF.